The clone carrying this TCR beta chain was seen only a few times. The source of the sample is a study of cytomegalovirus exposure and HLA in healthy donors. PCR employed 60 Vbeta and 13 Jbeta primers. Libraries were prepared by immunoSEQ multiplex PCR; TCRdb keeps only in-frame clonotypes and omits some of them. The top ten clones hold roughly 9.6% of a sample with about 130,000 clones, 75% to 85% of them seen once. CDR3 length equals 16 residues. Germline V gene data show CDR1 as SGDLS and CDR2 as YYNGEE. V shed 5 bases and J 9 bases; nucleotides not matched to a gene: 12. The rearrangement links TRBV9 to TRBJ2-1, with 12 bases matching TRBD2. The receptor was derived from a man aged 25 to 40 in good health and CMV-seropositive. The specimen was PBMCs. The CDR3 DNA is TGTGCCAGCAGTGACACTAGCGGGGGGTATCGGGGTGAGCAGTTCTTC. As protein: CASSDTSGGYRGEQFF.